This T cell receptor beta chain was sequenced for a study of cytomegalovirus exposure and HLA in healthy donors. Study in general: Researchers previously reported finding more than 100 million unique TCR beta sequences from around 200 million T cells.

The CDR3 sequence is 13 residues long. The V segment lost 7 bases and the J segment 4 bases; nucleotides outside the gene matches: 0. Looked up from germline, CDR1 is SGHRS and CDR2 is YFSETQ. Study conclusions and caveats: A later analysis linked a missense DCLRE1C variant to TCR beta V- and J-gene trimming. Cytomegalovirus status, reportedly, was diagnosed with high specificity and sensitivity by the classifier.

A note on this clone: The antigen is unknown.

PCR amplification relied on 60 Vbeta primers (plus 13 Jbeta primers). The assay was immunoSEQ multiplex PCR, and TCRdb's table has in-frame clones only and misses some. Of some 150,000 clones listed, 75% to 90% were seen once; the top ten hold roughly 1.4%. The chain carries TRBV5-1 and TRBJ2-2; 11 nucleotides align to TRBD1. This clonotype was obtained from a woman aged 18-29 years in good health and CMV-seronegative. What was sequenced was PBMCs. CDR3 coding DNA: TGCGCCAGCGGACAGGGGGCCACCGGGGAGCTGTTTTTT. Protein sequence: CASGQGATGELFF.